Each of the 29 T cell receptor beta chains below was sequenced from the same sample in a study of blood T cell repertoires in COVID-19. Produced via immunoSEQ multiplex PCR; TCRdb's table is partial and in-frame only. The sample yields about 180,000 clones, 87% seen once. Sequencing was done on a sample of peripheral blood. The receptors come from a woman aged 70-85 years with COVID-19, enrolled during active disease.

The count of this clone is one. The CDR3 reads CATRLDSNTEAFF. CDR3 in DNA: TGTGCCACCCGCCTGGACTCGAACACTGAAGCTTTCTTT. V is TRBV10-3 and J is TRBJ1-1, with D hard to call. The length of the CDR3 is 13 residues. V shed 10 bases and J shed 1 base, with 13 bases lying between them. Germline V gene sequence: CDR1 ENHRY, CDR2 SYGVKD.

The chain is built from TRBV19 and TRBJ1-3; perhaps TRBD1 as D (6 bases). The CDR3 spans 13 residues. Trimming cost V 7 bases and J 2 bases, with 9 bases left between them. From germline, CDR1 is LNHDA and CDR2 SQIVND (reference sequence). In DNA, the CDR3 is TGTGCCAGTACGCAGGGGACTGGAAACACCATATATTTT. It yields the protein CASTQGTGNTIYF.

The V gene is TRBV18, the J gene TRBJ1-6; D call uncertain. The ends were cut back, 4 bases at V and 8 bases at J, with 12 bases in the middle. The germline CDR1 and CDR2 sequences are KGHSH and LQKENI. The CDR3 extends over 14 amino acids. For the CDR3, the DNA is TGTGCCAGCTCACATCTAAATACGGATTCACCCCTCCACTTT. Translated: CASSHLNTDSPLHF.

This clone was counted once. For the CDR3, the DNA is TGTGCCAGCAGCCCCACCTACAATGAGCAGTTCTTC. Translating gives CASSPTYNEQFF. This chain links TRBV7-2 with TRBJ2-1; D unresolved. CDR1 and CDR2 from the germline V gene are SGHTA and FQGNSA. The germline V and J ends were trimmed by 5 bases and 2 bases, with 4 bases remaining between them. This CDR3 contains 12 residues.

This clone was seen ten or more times. The V and J genes are TRBV7-6 and TRBJ2-7, with D possibly being TRBD2 (5 bases). V was clipped by 0 bases and J by 9 bases, with 21 bases between them. Germline V gene sequence: CDR1 SGHVS, CDR2 FNYEAQ. This CDR3 contains 16 residues. Here the CDR3 reads CASSLADSVAPSGQYF. CDR3 DNA sequence: TGTGCCAGCAGCTTAGCGGATTCAGTAGCGCCGAGCGGGCAGTACTTC.

The chain is built from TRBV1 and TRBJ2-7; the table's TRBD2 call for D was not verified on the DNA. TRBV1 constitutes a pseudogene. The length of the CDR3 is 14 residues. CDR3 sequence reads: CTSDTLIAVWEQYF. The CDR3 DNA reads as TGCACCAGCGATACTCTCATAGCGGTGTGGGAGCAGTACTTC.

The chain carries TRBV7-9 and TRBJ2-2; 7 bases are a match to TRBD2. Unmatched junction bases numbered 8, after V lost 6 bases and J lost 1 base. The CDR3 extends over 16 amino acids. The germline V gene has CDR1 SEHNR and CDR2 FQNEAQ (reference sequence). CDR3 sequence: CASSSLADLNTGELFF. The CDR3 nucleotides read TGTGCCAGCAGTTCCCTAGCGGACTTGAACACCGGGGAGCTGTTTTTT.

V usage is TRBV6-6 and J usage is TRBJ2-1, with 10 bases fitting TRBD1. V was pared by 5 bases and J by 5 bases, with 9 bases of the junction left unmatched. Germline CDR1 reads MNHNY; CDR2 reads SVGAGI (reference sequence). CDR3 length: 16 residues. The CDR3 DNA reads as TGTGCCAGCAGTCCCAGGTGGGACAGGGGCCACAATGAGCAGTTCTTC. This encodes CASSPRWDRGHNEQFF.

This clone has at least ten counts. The chain combines TRBV14 with TRBJ2-7; D may be TRBD1 (6 bases). Germline V CDR1 and CDR2: SGHDN, FVKESK. This CDR3 spans 14 amino acids. Trimming stripped 3 bases from V and 4 bases from J, with 13 bases between. CDR3 protein: CASSQTGTNYEQYF. The CDR3 DNA reads TGTGCCAGCAGCCAGACCGGGACAAATTACGAGCAGTACTTC.

The J gene is TRBJ1-2, the V gene TRBV19, with TRBD1 as a possible D gene (5 bases). V was clipped by 5 bases and J by 3 bases, with 13 bases between them. The CDR3 is 14 amino acids. Germline values: CDR1 LNHDA, CDR2 SQIVND (reference sequence). CDR3 sequence (DNA): TGTGCCAGTAGTGTGGCAGGGAAGGACTATGGCTACACCTTC. It codes for CASSVAGKDYGYTF.

This clone was observed once. The chain recombines TRBV18 with TRBJ1-1; D remains ambiguous. CDR3 length: 13 amino acids. Germline V gene sequence: CDR1 KGHSH, CDR2 LQKENI. Trimming shortened V by 3 bases and J by 1 base, and 6 bases separated the two germline ends. The CDR3 nucleotides are TGTGCCAGCTCACCGGAGGCGAACACTGAAGCTTTCTTT. Its translation is CASSPEANTEAFF.

The chain combines TRBV19 with TRBJ1-5; D is undetermined. This CDR3 is built from 14 residues. The germline CDR1 and CDR2 sequences are LNHDA and SQIVND (reference sequence). Trimming removed 2 bases at V and 1 base at J, with 6 bases between. DNA of the CDR3: TGTGCCAGTAGTATAAAGCGGAGCAATCAGCCCCAGCATTTT. Residues: CASSIKRSNQPQHF.

This clone was picked up a small number of times. This CDR3 is CATSREGAFYNEQFF. The CDR3, as DNA: TGTGCCACCAGCAGAGAAGGGGCGTTCTACAATGAGCAGTTCTTC. The chain is built from TRBV15 and TRBJ2-1; possible D gene TRBD1, 5 bases. Germline-derived CDR1 and CDR2 are LNHNV and YYDKDF (reference sequence). The CDR3 has 15 residues. Trimming stripped 0 bases from V and 3 bases from J, with 9 bases between.

The chain couples TRBV10-3 to TRBJ2-4, with TRBD1 as a possible D gene (5 bases). CDR3 length: 16 residues. V was cut by 2 bases and J by 0 bases, with 11 bases left in between. Germline loops: CDR1 ENHRY, CDR2 SYGVKD. The CDR3 loop reads CAISETGQLAKNIQYF. CDR3 in DNA: TGTGCCATCAGTGAGACAGGACAACTAGCCAAAAACATTCAGTACTTC.

The chain links TRBV3-1 (or the pseudogene TRBV3-2) to TRBJ2-5; D possibly corresponds to TRBD1 (7 bases). Trimming cost V 0 bases and J 2 bases, with 16 bases left between them. The CDR3 is made up of 17 amino acids. Germline lookup yields CDR1 LGHDT and CDR2 YNNKEL (reference sequence). CDR3 sequence: CASSQELGGTAQETQYF. The CDR3 DNA reads TGTGCCAGCAGCCAAGAGCTCGGCGGGACAGCACAAGAGACCCAGTACTTC.

The J gene is TRBJ2-1, the V gene TRBV5-1, with 9 positions matching TRBD2. Germline CDR1 reads SGHRS; CDR2 reads YFSETQ. V trimming: 1 base; J trimming: 16 bases; junction bases outside the gene matches: 12. The CDR3 covers 14 residues. The CDR3 sequence is CASSLLQTSGEPFF. The DNA for the CDR3 is TGCGCCAGCAGCTTGCTCCAGACTAGCGGCGAACCCTTCTTC.

The chain is built from TRBV7-9 and TRBJ1-1; 7 bases fit TRBD1. Losses at the gene ends were 3 bases for V and 4 bases for J; bases not matched to a gene: 2. CDR3 size: 13 residues. CDR1 is SEHNR and CDR2 is FQNEAQ in the germline V gene (reference sequence). The DNA for the CDR3 is TGTGCCAGCAGCTTTCAGGGGGGCACTGAAGCTTTCTTT. Its protein is CASSFQGGTEAFF.

This rearrangement joins TRBV25-1 to TRBJ2-3; D may be TRBD1 (5 bases). CDR3 length: 17 amino acids. V shed 3 bases and J shed 5 bases, with 21 bases lying between them. Per germline, CDR1 MGHDK and CDR2 SYGVNS. The CDR3 loop reads CASSDLYAGQVQDTQYF. In DNA, the CDR3 is TGTGCCAGCAGTGATCTATATGCAGGGCAGGTGCAAGATACGCAGTATTTT.

The chain links TRBV20-1 to TRBJ1-1, with no clear D. The CDR3 runs to 12 residues. With 3 bases removed from V and 3 bases from J, the gap between germline ends came to 8 bases. Germline CDR1 and CDR2: DFQATT and SNEGSKA (reference sequence). CDR3 bases: TGCAGTGCTAGTCCGGTGTACACTGAAGCTTTCTTT. It specifies CSASPVYTEAFF.

The rearrangement uses TRBV15 and TRBJ2-7, with 7 bases fitting TRBD1. J was trimmed by 6 bases and V by 0 bases; bases with no gene match: 11. In germline, CDR1 is LNHNV, CDR2 YYDKDF (reference sequence). The CDR3 length is 16 residues. CDR3 bases: TGTGCCACCAGCAGAGAGGGCGGTACAGGGGTGGGCGAGCAGTACTTC. Translating it yields CATSREGGTGVGEQYF.

This clone was detected once. The gene calls are TRBV19 and TRBJ2-3; D is possibly TRBD2 (6 bases). From germline, CDR1 is LNHDA and CDR2 SQIVND (reference sequence). The CDR3 has 15 residues. V lost 4 bases to trimming and J lost 7 bases, with 18 bases between them. For the CDR3, the DNA is TGTGCCAGTAGTAGCGGGACTCTGAGCGTCTATACGCAGTATTTT. The encoded protein is CASSSGTLSVYTQYF.

The V call is TRBV24-1, the J call TRBJ2-1; maybe TRBD2 (6 bases). The CDR3 consists of 16 residues. V shed 0 bases and J shed 0 bases, with 8 bases lying between them. Germline V gene lookup returns CDR1 KGHDR and CDR2 SFDVKD. The CDR3 here is CATSDLNGSSYNEQFF. CDR3 coding DNA: TGTGCCACCAGTGATTTGAACGGGAGCTCCTACAATGAGCAGTTCTTC.

This chain links TRBV6-5 with TRBJ1-2; 7 nucleotides line up with TRBD1. From germline, CDR1 is MNHEY and CDR2 SVGAGI. J was trimmed by 5 bases and V by 7 bases; bases with no gene match: 10. CDR3 size: 14 residues. This chain's CDR3 is CASKIPGQRYGYTF. CDR3 coding DNA: TGTGCCAGCAAAATCCCGGGACAGAGATATGGCTACACCTTC.

J is TRBJ2-2 and V is TRBV7-6; D gene ambiguous. CDR3 length equals 14 residues. Per the germline V gene, CDR1 is SGHVS and CDR2 is FNYEAQ. V lost 1 base and J lost 1, with 4 bases in between. The CDR3 DNA reads as TGTGCCAGCAGCTTAGACTTGAACACCGGGGAGCTGTTTTTT. Amino acid sequence: CASSLDLNTGELFF.

The gene calls are TRBV12-3 or TRBV12-4 and TRBJ1-5; D is unclear. There are 13 residues in the CDR3. Deletions cut 6 bases from V and 4 bases from J, with 10 bases between. CDR3 in amino acids: CASRWQINQPQHF. The CDR3 coding sequence is TGTGCCAGCAGGTGGCAAATTAATCAGCCCCAGCATTTT.

This clone was seen a handful of times. This chain links TRBV6-5 with TRBJ1-5; tentatively, D is TRBD1 (6 bases). Germline CDR1 MNHEY, CDR2 SVGAGI. The germline V and J ends were trimmed by 6 bases and 3 bases, with 12 bases remaining between them. The CDR3 extends over 14 amino acids. In DNA, the CDR3 is TGTGCCAGCAGGTCGACAGGACTCAATCAGCCCCAGCATTTT. This codes for CASRSTGLNQPQHF.

V gene TRBV11-3 combines with J gene TRBJ2-1, with D tentatively TRBD1 (5 bases). The CDR3 extends over 19 amino acids. In germline, CDR1 is SGHNT, CDR2 YENEEA. Trimming took off 0 bases at V and 0 bases at J, with 18 bases between the two ends. CDR3 in amino acids: CASSLENSVGAFSYNEQFF. The CDR3 coding sequence is TGTGCCAGCAGCTTAGAAAATTCGGTTGGGGCCTTCTCCTACAATGAGCAGTTCTTC.

The V gene is TRBV30, the J gene TRBJ1-5, with 7 bases matching TRBD1. The CDR3 extends over 14 amino acids. The junction had 7 bases not matched to a gene; V was cut back by 3 bases and J by 5 bases. The germline gives CDR1 GTSNPN, CDR2 SVGIG (reference sequence). The CDR3 DNA reads TGTGCCTGGAGCCGACAGGGCGGCGATCAGCCCCAGCATTTT. Protein sequence: CAWSRQGGDQPQHF.

This rearrangement joins TRBV18 to TRBJ1-3; the D gene is possibly TRBD1 (5 bases). The germline V and J ends were trimmed by 3 bases and 2 bases, with 8 bases remaining between them. CDR3 length equals 14 residues. Germline assignment: CDR1 KGHSH and CDR2 LQKENI. CDR3 sequence (DNA): TGTGCCAGCTCACCGGAGGGGACTGGAAACACCATATATTTT. It translates to CASSPEGTGNTIYF.